This T cell receptor beta chain was sequenced for a study of blood T cells in healthy people across ages. Broader study findings: Conclusively comparing naive with antigen-experienced cells was impossible with unsorted PBMCs.

With a J-beta primer mix and a sample-barcoded 5' primer, a second PCR ran roughly 7 to 11 cycles. TCRdb used MiXCR to reprocess the 5' RACE reads, holding one entry per CDR3 protein. The sample lists about 800,000 distinct CDR3 sequences, 25% seen once, with 3.7% in the top ten. This clonotype has only a few counts. Its antigen remains unidentified. The CDR3 covers 14 residues. CDR1 and CDR2 from the germline V gene are DFQATT and SNEGSKA (reference sequence). The ends were cut back, 6 bases at V and 1 base at J, with 10 bases in the middle. The data also belong to a second study, concerning T cells of mothers and their children.

Sequenced sample: blood. The genes are TRBV20-1 and TRBJ2-6, with D possibly being TRBD2 (5 bases). This TCR derives from a boy aged 5-17 years in good health. The CDR3 sequence is CSALGSSGANVLTF. The CDR3 nucleotides are TGCAGTGCGCTGGGGAGTTCTGGGGCCAACGTCCTGACTTTC.